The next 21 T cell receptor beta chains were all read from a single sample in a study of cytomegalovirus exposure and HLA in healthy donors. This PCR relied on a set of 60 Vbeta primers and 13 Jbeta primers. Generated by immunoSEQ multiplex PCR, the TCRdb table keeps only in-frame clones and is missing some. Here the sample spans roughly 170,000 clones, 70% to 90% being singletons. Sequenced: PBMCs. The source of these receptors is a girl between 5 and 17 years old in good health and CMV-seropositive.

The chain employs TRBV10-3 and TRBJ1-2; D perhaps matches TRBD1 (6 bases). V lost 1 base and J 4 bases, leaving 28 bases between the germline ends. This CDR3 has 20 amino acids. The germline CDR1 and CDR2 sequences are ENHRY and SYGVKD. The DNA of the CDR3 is TGTGCCATCAGTGAGTTGGACCCAGCCAAGGTGGGACACAGAGTCTATGGCTACACCTTC. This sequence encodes CAISELDPAKVGHRVYGYTF.

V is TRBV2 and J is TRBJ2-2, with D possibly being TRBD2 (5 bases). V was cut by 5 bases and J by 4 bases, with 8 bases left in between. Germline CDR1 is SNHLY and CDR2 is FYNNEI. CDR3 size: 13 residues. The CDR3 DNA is TGTGCCAGCAGTCCCGAGGGCACCGGGGAGCTGTTTTTT. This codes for CASSPEGTGELFF.

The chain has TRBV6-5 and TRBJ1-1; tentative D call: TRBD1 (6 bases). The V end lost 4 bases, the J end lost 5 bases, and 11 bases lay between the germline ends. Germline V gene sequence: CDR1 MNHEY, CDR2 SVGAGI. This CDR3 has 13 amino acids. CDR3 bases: TGTGCCAGCAGTTCCACAGGGCGAACTGAAGCTTTCTTT. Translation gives CASSSTGRTEAFF.

The CDR3, as DNA: TGTGCCAGCAGCTTGGAACGGTATGGCTACACCTTC. It yields the protein CASSLERYGYTF. The chain is built from TRBV5-6 and TRBJ1-2, with unresolved D. V shed 0 bases and J shed 5 bases, with 5 bases lying between them. CDR1 and CDR2 from the germline V gene are SGHDT and YYEEEE. The length of the CDR3 is 12 residues.

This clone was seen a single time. CDR3 region: CASSRPDRLSNYGYTF. The DNA for the CDR3 is TGTGCCAGCAGCCGTCCGGACAGGTTGTCTAACTATGGCTACACCTTC. The chain recombines TRBV5-4 with TRBJ1-2; 7 positions match TRBD1. There are 16 residues in the CDR3. With 4 bases clipped from V and 0 bases from J, the junction kept 9 bases outside the gene matches. Germline CDR1 and CDR2: SGHNT and YYREEE (reference sequence).

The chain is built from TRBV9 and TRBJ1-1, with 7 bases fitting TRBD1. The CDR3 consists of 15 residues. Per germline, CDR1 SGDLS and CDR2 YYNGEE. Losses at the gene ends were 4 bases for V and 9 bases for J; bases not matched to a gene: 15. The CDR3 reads CASSTTDRLEIQAFF. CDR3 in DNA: TGTGCCAGCAGCACAACGGACAGGCTCGAGATCCAAGCTTTCTTT.

The CDR3 DNA reads TGCGCCAGCAGCCCCGAGGGAGGCTCTAATTCACCCCTCCACTTT. It translates to CASSPEGGSNSPLHF. This chain links TRBV5-1 with TRBJ1-6; D is undetermined. The CDR3 loop spans 15 amino acids. CDR1 and CDR2 from the germline V gene are SGHRS and YFSETQ. The V gene lost 4 bases and the J gene lost 6 bases, with 14 bases spanning the gap. Supplemented by reference TRBV5-1 and TRBJ1-6, the full variable domain reads KAGVTQTPRYLIKTRGQQVTLSCSPISGHRSVSWYQQTPGQGLQFLFEYFSETQRNKGNFPGRFSGRQFSNSRSEMNVSTLELGDSALYLCASSPEGGSNSPLHFGNGTRLTVT.

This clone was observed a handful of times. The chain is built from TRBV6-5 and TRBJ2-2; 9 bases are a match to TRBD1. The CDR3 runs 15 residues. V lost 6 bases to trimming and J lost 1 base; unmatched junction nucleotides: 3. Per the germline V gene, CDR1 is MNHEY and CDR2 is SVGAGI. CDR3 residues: CASRMTGGNTGELFF. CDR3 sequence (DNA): TGTGCCAGCAGAATGACAGGGGGGAACACCGGGGAGCTGTTTTTT.

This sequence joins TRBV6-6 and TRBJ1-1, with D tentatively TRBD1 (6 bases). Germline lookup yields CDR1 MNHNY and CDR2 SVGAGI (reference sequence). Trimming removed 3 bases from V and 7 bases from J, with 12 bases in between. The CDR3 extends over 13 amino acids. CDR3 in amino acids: CASSYIGQLEAFF. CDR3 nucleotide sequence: TGTGCCAGCAGTTATATAGGACAGCTTGAAGCTTTCTTT.

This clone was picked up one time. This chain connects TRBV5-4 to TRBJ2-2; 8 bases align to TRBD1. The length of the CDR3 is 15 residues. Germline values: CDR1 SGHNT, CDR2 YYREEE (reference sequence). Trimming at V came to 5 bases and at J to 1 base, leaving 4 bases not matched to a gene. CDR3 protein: CASSRRGLNTGELFF. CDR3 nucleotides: TGTGCCAGCAGTCGCAGGGGGCTGAACACCGGGGAGCTGTTTTTT.

The CDR3 loop reads CSVALQIPYEQYF. The CDR3 nucleotides are TGCAGCGTTGCGTTACAGATCCCCTACGAGCAGTACTTC. V usage is TRBV29-1 and J usage is TRBJ2-7; D unclear. This CDR3 spans 13 amino acids. The ends were cut back, 4 bases at V and 2 bases at J, with 12 bases in the middle. Germline CDR1 is SQVTM and CDR2 is ANQGSEA.

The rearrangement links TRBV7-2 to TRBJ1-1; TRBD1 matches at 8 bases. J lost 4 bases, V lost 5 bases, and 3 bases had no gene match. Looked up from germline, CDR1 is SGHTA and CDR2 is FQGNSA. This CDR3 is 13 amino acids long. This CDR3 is CASSLTGGTEAFF. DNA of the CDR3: TGTGCCAGCAGCCTTACAGGGGGCACTGAAGCTTTCTTT.

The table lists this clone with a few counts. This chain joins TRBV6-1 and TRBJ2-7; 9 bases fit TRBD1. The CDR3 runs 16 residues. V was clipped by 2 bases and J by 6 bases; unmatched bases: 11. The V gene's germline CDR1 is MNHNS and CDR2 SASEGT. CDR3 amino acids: CASSEWGGTGFSEQYF. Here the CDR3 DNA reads TGTGCCAGCAGTGAATGGGGGGGGACAGGGTTCTCCGAGCAGTACTTC.

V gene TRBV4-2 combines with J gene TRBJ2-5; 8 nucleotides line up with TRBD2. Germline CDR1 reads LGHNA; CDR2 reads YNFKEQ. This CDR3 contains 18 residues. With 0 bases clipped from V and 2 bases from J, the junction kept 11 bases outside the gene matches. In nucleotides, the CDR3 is TGTGCCAGCAGCCAAGAGGGGACGGCGGGGGGAGGACAAGAGACCCAGTACTTC. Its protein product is CASSQEGTAGGGQETQYF.

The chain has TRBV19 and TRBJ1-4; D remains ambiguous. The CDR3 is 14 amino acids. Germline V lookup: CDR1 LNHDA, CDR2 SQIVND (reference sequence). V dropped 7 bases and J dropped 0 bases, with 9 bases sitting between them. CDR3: CASIGFSTNEKLFF. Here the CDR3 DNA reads TGTGCCAGTATTGGCTTTTCAACTAATGAAAAACTGTTTTTT.

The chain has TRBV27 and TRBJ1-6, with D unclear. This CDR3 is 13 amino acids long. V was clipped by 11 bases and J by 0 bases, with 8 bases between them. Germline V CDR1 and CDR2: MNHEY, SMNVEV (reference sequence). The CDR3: CACGLSYNSPLHF. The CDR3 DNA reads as TGTGCCTGCGGACTCTCCTATAATTCACCCCTCCACTTT.

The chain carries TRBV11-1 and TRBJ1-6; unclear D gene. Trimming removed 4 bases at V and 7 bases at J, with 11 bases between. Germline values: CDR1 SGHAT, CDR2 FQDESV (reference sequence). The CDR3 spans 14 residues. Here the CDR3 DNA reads TGTGCCAGCAGCTCGAATCCCGGGAATTCACCCCTCCACTTT. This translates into CASSSNPGNSPLHF.

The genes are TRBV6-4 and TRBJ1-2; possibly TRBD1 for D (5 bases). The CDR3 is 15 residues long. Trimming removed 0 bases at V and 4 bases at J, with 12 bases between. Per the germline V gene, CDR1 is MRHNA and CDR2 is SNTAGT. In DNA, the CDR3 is TGTGCCAGCAGTGACTCAACAAGGGGAAGCTATGGCTACACCTTC. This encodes CASSDSTRGSYGYTF.

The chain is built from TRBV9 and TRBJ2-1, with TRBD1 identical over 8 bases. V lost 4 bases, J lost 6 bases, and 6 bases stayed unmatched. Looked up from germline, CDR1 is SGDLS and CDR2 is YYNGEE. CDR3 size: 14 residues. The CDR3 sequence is CASSPRGLGNEQFF. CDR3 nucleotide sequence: TGTGCCAGCAGCCCCAGGGGGCTTGGCAATGAGCAGTTCTTC.

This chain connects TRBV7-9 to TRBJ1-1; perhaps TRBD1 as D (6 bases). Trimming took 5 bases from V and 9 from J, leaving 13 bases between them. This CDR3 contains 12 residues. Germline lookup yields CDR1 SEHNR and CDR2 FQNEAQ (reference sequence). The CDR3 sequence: CASSQQGNQAFF. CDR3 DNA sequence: TGTGCCAGCAGCCAACAGGGAAATCAAGCTTTCTTT.

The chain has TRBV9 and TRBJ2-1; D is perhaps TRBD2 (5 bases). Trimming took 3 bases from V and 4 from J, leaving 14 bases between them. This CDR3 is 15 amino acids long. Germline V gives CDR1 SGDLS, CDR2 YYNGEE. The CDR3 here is CASSETTTLYNEQFF. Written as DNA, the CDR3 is TGTGCCAGCAGCGAGACTACGACCTTGTACAATGAGCAGTTCTTC.